The entry below gives a single T cell receptor (beta chain) sequence along with its context. Its antigen is unknown. This sample is part of a study of T cells in Graves' hyperthyroidism and ophthalmopathy. Across the study: Before treatment of any kind, peripheral blood was taken at initial diagnosis.

V gave up 5 bases and J gave up 1 base, with 9 bases separating them. The CDR3 is 14 residues long. Fresh peripheral blood, around 10 ml of it, supplied the PBMCs. Template material for amplifying TCR beta CDR3 regions consisted of RNA transcripts. The HTBI primer set drove a first-round RT-PCR of the TCR CDR3. TCRdb re-called the multiplex PCR reads with MiXCR, one entry per CDR3 protein. The table includes hundreds of thousands of distinct CDR3 sequences, roughly 15% detected once. Study conclusions and caveats: With a median lead of 6.5 months before onset, the model predicted ophthalmopathy. In blood, most of the thyroid clonotypes expanded above 0.001 were also present.

The sequencing sample was made of blood. The V call is TRBV12-3 or TRBV12-4, the J call TRBJ1-5, with no clear D. This sequence originates from a woman aged 18-35 years with Graves' hyperthyroidism. The DNA of the CDR3 is TGTGCCAGCAGTCAAACAACAAGCAATCAGCCCCAGCATTTT. The encoded protein is CASSQTTSNQPQHF.